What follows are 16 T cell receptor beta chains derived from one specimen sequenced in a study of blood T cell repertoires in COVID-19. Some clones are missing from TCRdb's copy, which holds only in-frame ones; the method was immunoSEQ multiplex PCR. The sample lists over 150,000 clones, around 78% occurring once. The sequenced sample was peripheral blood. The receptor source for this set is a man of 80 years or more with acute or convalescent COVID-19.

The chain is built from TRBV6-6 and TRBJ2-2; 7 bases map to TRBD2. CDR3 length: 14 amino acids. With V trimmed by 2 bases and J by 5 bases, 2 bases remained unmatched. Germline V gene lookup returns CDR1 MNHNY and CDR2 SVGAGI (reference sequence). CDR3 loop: CASSYRGGTGELFF. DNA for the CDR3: TGTGCCAGCAGTTACAGGGGAGGGACCGGGGAGCTGTTTTTT.

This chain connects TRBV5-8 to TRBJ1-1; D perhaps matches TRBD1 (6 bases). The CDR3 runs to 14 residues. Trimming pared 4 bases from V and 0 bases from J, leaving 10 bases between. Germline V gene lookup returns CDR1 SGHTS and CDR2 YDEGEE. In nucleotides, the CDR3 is TGTGCCAGCAGCCCGTACAGGGTGAACACTGAAGCTTTCTTT. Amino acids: CASSPYRVNTEAFF.

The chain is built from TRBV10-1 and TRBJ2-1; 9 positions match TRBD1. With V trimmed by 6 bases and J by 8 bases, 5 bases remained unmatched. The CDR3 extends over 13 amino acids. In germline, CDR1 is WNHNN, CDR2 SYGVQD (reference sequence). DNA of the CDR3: TGCGCCAGCAGCTCGGGACAGGGCGATGAGCAGTTCTTC. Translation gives CASSSGQGDEQFF.

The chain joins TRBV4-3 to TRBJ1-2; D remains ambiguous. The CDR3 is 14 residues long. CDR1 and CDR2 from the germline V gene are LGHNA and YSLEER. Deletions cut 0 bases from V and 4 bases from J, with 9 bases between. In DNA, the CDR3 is TGCGCCAGCAGCCAAGATCCGGCAGGCTATGGCTACACCTTC. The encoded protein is CASSQDPAGYGYTF.

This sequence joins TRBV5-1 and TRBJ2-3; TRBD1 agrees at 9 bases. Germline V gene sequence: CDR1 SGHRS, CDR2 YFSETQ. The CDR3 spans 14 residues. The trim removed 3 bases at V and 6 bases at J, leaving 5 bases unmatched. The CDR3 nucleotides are TGCGCCAGCAGCTCGGGACAGGGAAGGGATACGCAGTATTTT. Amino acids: CASSSGQGRDTQYF.

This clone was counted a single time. The CDR3 DNA sequence: TGTGCCACCAGCAGAGCCGACACATACCCCGAAAATGAGCAGTTCTTC. Translating gives CATSRADTYPENEQFF. This sequence joins TRBV15 and TRBJ2-1, with D uncertain. Germline V lookup: CDR1 LNHNV, CDR2 YYDKDF (reference sequence). The V end was cut by 1 base, the J end by 7 bases, with 17 bases between. CDR3 length equals 16 residues.

In DNA form, the CDR3 reads TGTGCCAGCAGTTTAGGTGGAGGGGGCAAAGAGACCCAGTACTTC. This translates into CASSLGGGGKETQYF. This chain connects TRBV28 to TRBJ2-5, with D possibly TRBD1 on 7 matching bases. This CDR3 region has 15 residues. The germline V gene encodes CDR1 MDHEN and CDR2 SYDVKM. With 2 bases removed from V and 3 bases from J, the gap between germline ends came to 13 bases.

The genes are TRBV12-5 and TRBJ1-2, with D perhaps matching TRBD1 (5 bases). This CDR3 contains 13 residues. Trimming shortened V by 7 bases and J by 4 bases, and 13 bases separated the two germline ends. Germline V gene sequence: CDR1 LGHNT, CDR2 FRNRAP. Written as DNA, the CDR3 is TGTGCTAGTGACCTCGGGACTATCTATGGCTACACCTTC. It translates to CASDLGTIYGYTF.

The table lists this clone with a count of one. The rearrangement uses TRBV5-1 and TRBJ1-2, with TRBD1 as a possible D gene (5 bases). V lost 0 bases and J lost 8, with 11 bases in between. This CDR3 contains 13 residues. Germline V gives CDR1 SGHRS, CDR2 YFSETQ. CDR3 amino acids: CASSLEGREGYTF. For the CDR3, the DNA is TGCGCCAGCAGCTTGGAGGGGAGGGAAGGCTACACCTTC.

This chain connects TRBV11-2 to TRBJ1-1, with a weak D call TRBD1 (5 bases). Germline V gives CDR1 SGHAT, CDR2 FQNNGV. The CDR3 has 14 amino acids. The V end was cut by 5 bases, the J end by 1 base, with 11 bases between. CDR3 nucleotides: TGTGCCAGCAGCAACCGGGACTGGAACACTGAAGCTTTCTTT. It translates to CASSNRDWNTEAFF.

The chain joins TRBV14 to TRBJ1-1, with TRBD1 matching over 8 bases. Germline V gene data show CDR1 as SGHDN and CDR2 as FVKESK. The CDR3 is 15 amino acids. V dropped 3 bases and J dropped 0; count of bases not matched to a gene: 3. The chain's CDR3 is CASSQRTGMNTEAFF. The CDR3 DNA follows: TGTGCCAGCAGCCAGAGGACAGGGATGAACACTGAAGCTTTCTTT.

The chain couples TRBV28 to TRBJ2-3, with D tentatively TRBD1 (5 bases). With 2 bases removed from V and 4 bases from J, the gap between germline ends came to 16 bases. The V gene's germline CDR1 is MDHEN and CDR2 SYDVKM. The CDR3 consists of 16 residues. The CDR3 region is CASSLQGPHAPDTQYF. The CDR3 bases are TGTGCCAGCAGTTTACAGGGTCCCCACGCCCCAGATACGCAGTATTTT.

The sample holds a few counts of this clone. CDR3 loop: CASSELRGNYGYTF. The CDR3 nucleotides are TGTGCCAGCAGCGAGCTAAGGGGGAACTATGGCTACACCTTC. This sequence joins TRBV7-9 and TRBJ1-2; D might be TRBD1 (6 bases). The CDR3 is 14 amino acids. The germline CDR1 and CDR2 sequences are SEHNR and FQNEAQ (reference sequence). The V end was cut by 5 bases, the J end by 2 bases, with 12 bases between.

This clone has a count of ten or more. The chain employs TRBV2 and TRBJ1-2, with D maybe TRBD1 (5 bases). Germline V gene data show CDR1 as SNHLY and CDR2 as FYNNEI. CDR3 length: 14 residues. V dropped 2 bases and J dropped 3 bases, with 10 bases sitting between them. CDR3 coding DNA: TGTGCCAGCAGTGAACCAGGGTCCTACTATGGCTACACCTTC. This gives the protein CASSEPGSYYGYTF.

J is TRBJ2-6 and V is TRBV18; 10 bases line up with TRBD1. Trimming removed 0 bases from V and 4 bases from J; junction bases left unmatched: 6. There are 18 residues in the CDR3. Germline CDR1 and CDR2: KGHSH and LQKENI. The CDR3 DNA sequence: TGTGCCAGCTCACCACCGGGGACAGGGGTGCCCGGGGCCAACGTCCTGACTTTC. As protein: CASSPPGTGVPGANVLTF.

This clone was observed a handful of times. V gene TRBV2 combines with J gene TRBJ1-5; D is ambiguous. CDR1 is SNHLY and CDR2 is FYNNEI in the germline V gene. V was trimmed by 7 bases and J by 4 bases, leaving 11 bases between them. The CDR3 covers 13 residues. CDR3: CASNPGVNQPQHF. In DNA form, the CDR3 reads TGTGCCAGCAACCCCGGGGTGAATCAGCCCCAGCATTTT.